These 5 T cell receptor beta chains were sequenced from one sample in a study of spatial heterogeneity in lung cancer (dated by TCRdb to the late 2010s). Sample time point, as interpreted from the label and publication: blood at routine non-recurrence follow-up after resection. Libraries were prepared through 5' RACE. The instrument was a NextSeq 500. The raw public data were reprocessed by TCRdb itself: fastp quality trimming at Q25, MiXCR clonotype calling, in-frame beta chains only. Each CDR3 protein appears once, grouped with its most common genes and DNA. The sample data list about 94,000 distinct CDR3 sequences, and approximately 19% of these were observed just once. 20% to 25% of the sample lies in the top ten. The specimen was PBMCs, collected at follow-up. The receptor set was obtained from a male donor with early-stage non-small cell lung cancer.

The V gene is TRBV27, the J gene TRBJ2-1; D might be TRBD2 (7 bases). The V end was cut by 1 base, the J end by 10 bases, with 20 bases between. From germline, CDR1 is MNHEY and CDR2 SMNVEV (reference sequence). The CDR3 covers 16 residues. The chain's CDR3 is CASSLLGRGPGGEQFF. The CDR3 region has the DNA TGTGCCAGCAGTTTATTGGGGCGGGGGCCCGGAGGGGAGCAGTTCTTC.

The rearrangement links TRBV19 to TRBJ1-4, with D tentatively TRBD1 (5 bases). Trimming removed 4 bases at V and 7 bases at J, with 22 bases between. The germline V gene has CDR1 LNHDA and CDR2 SQIVND (reference sequence). The CDR3 spans 17 residues. CDR3 nucleotide sequence: TGTGCCAGTAGTAGAGGGGACTCAACAACGTCTGGTGAAAAACTGTTTTTT. It translates to CASSRGDSTTSGEKLFF.

This clonotype was recorded a few times. The chain links TRBV9 to TRBJ2-3, with D possibly TRBD2 on 6 matching bases. CDR1 and CDR2 (germline): SGDLS, YYNGEE. This CDR3 has 17 residues. V lost 0 bases and J lost 2, with 16 bases in between. The CDR3, as DNA: TGTGCCAGCAGCGTAGCCGGGACTCCCTACTCCACAGATACGCAGTATTTT. It is translated as CASSVAGTPYSTDTQYF.

This clonotype was found a few times. The V and J genes are TRBV2 and TRBJ1-6; D unresolved. There are 13 residues in the CDR3. Trimming removed 7 bases from V and 2 bases from J, with 6 bases in between. Germline loops: CDR1 SNHLY, CDR2 FYNNEI. This CDR3 reads CASKEAYNSPLHF. DNA of the CDR3: TGTGCCAGCAAGGAGGCCTATAATTCACCCCTCCACTTT. Full variable domain (outside the CDR3, taken from reference TRBV2 and TRBJ1-6): EPEVTQTPSHQVTQMGQEVILRCVPISNHLYFYWYRQILGQKVEFLVSFYNNEISEKSEIFDDQFSVERPDGSNFTLKIRSTKLEDSAMYFCASKEAYNSPLHFGNGTRLTVT.

This clonotype was found a few times. The chain is built from TRBV7-9 and TRBJ2-1; the D gene is possibly TRBD2 (5 bases). The CDR3 loop spans 16 amino acids. The V gene's germline CDR1 is SEHNR and CDR2 FQNEAQ (reference sequence). The V gene lost 5 bases and the J gene lost 6 bases, with 20 bases spanning the gap. The CDR3 nucleotides read TGTGCCAGCAGCCCCGGCCGGGGTAGATCCGGCAATGAGCAGTTCTTC. Translated: CASSPGRGRSGNEQFF. Supplemented by reference TRBV7-9 and TRBJ2-1, the full variable domain reads DTGVSQNPRHKITKRGQNVTFRCDPISEHNRLYWYRQTLGQGPEFLTYFQNEAQLEKSRLLSDRFSAERPKGSFSTLEIQRTEQGDSAMYLCASSPGRGRSGNEQFFGPGTRLTVL.